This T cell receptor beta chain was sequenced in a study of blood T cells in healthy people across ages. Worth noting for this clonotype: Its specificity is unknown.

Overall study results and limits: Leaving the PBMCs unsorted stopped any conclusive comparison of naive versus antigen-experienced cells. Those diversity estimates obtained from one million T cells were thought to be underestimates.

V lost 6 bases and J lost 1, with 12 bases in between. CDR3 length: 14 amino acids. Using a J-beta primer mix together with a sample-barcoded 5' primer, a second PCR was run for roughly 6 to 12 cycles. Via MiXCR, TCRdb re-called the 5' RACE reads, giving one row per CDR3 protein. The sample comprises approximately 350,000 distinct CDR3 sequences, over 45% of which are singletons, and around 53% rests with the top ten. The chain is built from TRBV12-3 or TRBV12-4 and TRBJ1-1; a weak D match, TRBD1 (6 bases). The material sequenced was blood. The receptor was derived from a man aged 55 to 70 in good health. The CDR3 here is CASRPGHTNTEAFF. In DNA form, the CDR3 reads TGTGCCAGCAGGCCGGGACATACGAACACTGAAGCTTTCTTT.